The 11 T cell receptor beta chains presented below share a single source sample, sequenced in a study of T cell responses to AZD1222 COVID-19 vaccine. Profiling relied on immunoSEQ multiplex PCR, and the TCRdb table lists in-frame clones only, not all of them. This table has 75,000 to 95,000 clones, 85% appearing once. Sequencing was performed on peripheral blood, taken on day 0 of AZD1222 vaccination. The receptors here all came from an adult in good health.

CDR3 sequence (DNA): TGTGCCAGTAGTATGTCGACAGGGCGAATCTCCTATAATTCACCCCTCCACTTT. Translating it yields CASSMSTGRISYNSPLHF. The rearrangement uses TRBV19 and TRBJ1-6; TRBD1 matches 7 bases. Germline V gives CDR1 LNHDA, CDR2 SQIVND (reference sequence). The J segment lost 0 bases and the V segment lost 3 bases, leaving 8 bases of the junction unmatched. This CDR3 contains 18 residues.

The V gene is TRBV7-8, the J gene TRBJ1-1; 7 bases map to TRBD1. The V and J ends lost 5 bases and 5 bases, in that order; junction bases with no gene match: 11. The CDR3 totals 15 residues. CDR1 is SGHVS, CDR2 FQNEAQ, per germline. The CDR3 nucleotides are TGTGCCAGCAGCAAGGCCACGAGGGGGCGTACTGAAGCTTTCTTT. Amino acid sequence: CASSKATRGRTEAFF.

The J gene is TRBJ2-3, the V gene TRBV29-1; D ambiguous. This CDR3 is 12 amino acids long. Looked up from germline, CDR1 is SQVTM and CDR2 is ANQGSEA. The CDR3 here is CSAHSPGDTQYF. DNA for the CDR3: TGCAGTGCCCATTCACCGGGAGATACGCAGTATTTT.

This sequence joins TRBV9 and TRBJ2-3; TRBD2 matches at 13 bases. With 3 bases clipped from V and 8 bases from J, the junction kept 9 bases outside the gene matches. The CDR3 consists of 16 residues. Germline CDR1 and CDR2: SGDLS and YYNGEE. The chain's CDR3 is CASSGGLAGASSTQYF. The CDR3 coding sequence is TGTGCCAGCAGCGGAGGACTAGCGGGGGCCTCTAGTACGCAGTATTTT. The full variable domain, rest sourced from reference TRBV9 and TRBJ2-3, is DSGVTQTPKHLITATGQRVTLRCSPRSGDLSVYWYQQSLDQGLQFLIQYYNGEERAKGNILERFSAQQFPDLHSELNLSSLELGDSALYFCASSGGLAGASSTQYFGPGTRLTVL.

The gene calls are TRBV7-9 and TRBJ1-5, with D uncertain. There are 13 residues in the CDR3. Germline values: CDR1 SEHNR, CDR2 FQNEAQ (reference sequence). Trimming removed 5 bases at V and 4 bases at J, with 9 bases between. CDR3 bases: TGTGCCAGCAGCCGACTAGGTAATCAGCCCCAGCATTTT. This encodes CASSRLGNQPQHF.

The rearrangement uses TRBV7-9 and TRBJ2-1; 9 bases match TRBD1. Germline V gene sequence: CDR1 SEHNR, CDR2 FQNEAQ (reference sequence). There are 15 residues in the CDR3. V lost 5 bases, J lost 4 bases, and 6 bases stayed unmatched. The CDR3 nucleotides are TGTGCCAGCAGCACCGGACAGGGGCTTTACAATGAGCAGTTCTTC. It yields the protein CASSTGQGLYNEQFF.

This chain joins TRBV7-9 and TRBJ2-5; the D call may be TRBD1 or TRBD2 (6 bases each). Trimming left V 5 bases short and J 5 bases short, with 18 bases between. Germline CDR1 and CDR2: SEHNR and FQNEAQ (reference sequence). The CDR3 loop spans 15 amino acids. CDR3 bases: TGTGCCAGCAGCCGCGAGGGGGGCATTTCGGAGACCCAGTACTTC. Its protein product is CASSREGGISETQYF.

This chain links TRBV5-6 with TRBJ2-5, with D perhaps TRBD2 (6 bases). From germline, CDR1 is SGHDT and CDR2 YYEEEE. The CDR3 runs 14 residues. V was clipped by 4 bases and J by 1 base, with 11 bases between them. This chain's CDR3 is CASSPRDFQETQYF. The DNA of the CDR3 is TGTGCCAGCAGCCCCCGGGACTTCCAAGAGACCCAGTACTTC. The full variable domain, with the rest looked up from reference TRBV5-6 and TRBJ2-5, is DAGVTQSPTHLIKTRGQQVTLRCSPKSGHDTVSWYQQALGQGPQFIFQYYEEEERQRGNFPDRFSGHQFPNYSSELNVNALLLGDSALYLCASSPRDFQETQYFGPGTRLLVL.

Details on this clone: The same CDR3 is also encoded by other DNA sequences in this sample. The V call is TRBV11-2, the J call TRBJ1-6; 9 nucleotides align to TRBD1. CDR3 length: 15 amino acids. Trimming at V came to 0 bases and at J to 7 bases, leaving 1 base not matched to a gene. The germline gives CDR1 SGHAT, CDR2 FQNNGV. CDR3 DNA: TGTGCCAGCAGCTTAGAGACAGGGGGGAATTCACCCCTCCACTTT. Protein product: CASSLETGGNSPLHF.

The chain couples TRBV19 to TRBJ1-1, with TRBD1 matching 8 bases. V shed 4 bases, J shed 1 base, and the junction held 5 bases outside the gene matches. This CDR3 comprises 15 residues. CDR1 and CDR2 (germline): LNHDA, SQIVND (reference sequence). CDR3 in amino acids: CASSTPGGKNTEAFF. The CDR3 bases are TGTGCCAGTAGTACACCAGGGGGCAAGAACACTGAAGCTTTCTTT. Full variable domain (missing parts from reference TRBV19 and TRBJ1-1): DGGITQSPKYLFRKEGQNVTLSCEQNLNHDAMYWYRQDPGQGLRLIYYSQIVNDFQKGDIAEGYSVSREKKESFPLTVTSAQKNPTAFYLCASSTPGGKNTEAFFGQGTRLTVV.

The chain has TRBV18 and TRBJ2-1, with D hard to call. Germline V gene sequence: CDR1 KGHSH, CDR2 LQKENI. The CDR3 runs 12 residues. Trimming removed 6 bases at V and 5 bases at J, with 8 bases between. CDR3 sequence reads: CASSILNNEQFF. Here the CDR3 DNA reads TGTGCCAGCTCCATTCTAAACAATGAGCAGTTCTTC.